This TCR beta chain derives from a study of type 1 and type 2 diabetes patients. About the study: Magnetic bead positive selection isolated CD4+ or CD8+ T cells from PBMCs. Findings and caveats of the study: Some T1D-only expanded clones might appear in more T2D or control samples. Both CD4+ and CD8+ type 2 diabetes repertoires showed significantly higher diversity than type 1.

Anyone with other autoimmune disease or infection in the prior four weeks was excluded. V lost 4 bases and J lost 5, with 11 bases in between. The CDR3 spans 14 residues. Germline CDR1 reads MNHNY; CDR2 reads SVGAGI (reference sequence). Amplification started from genomic DNA. Multiplex PCR with 30 forward and 13 reverse primers amplified the TCR beta CDR3. TCRdb ran MiXCR on the multiplex PCR reads and lists one entry per CDR3 protein. The sample includes about 250,000 distinct CDR3 sequences, 40% to 50% of them seen just once. In regard to this clonotype: Its matching antigen is unknown.

The chain is built from TRBV6-6 and TRBJ1-4; the D is unclear. Sequencing was carried out using peripheral blood mononuclear cells (PBMCs). This clonotype originated in a man younger than 30 with type 2 diabetes. The CDR3 DNA sequence: TGTGCCAGCAGTTTCCGGCAGGAAAATGAAAAACTGTTTTTT. The encoded protein is CASSFRQENEKLFF.